This T cell receptor beta chain was identified during a study of radiotherapy plus CTLA-4 blockade in lung cancer. Study context: Objective responses were seen in about a sixth of patients, disease control in more than 30%.

Focal radiation was given together with CTLA-4 blockade (ipilimumab) to patients with chemo-refractory metastatic non-small-cell lung cancer. Trimming took off 2 bases at V and 4 bases at J, with 14 bases between the two ends. The germline gives CDR1 SEHNR, CDR2 FQNEAQ (reference sequence). This CDR3 region has 15 residues. Whole-study results and caveats: Among reported predictors of response, early blood T cell clone dynamics with interferon-beta performed best. Subsequent to radiotherapy plus ipilimumab, tumor-derived TCR clones underwent expansion in blood.

With respect to this clone: What it binds is unknown.

Clones were read by immunoSEQ multiplex PCR, and TCRdb kept only the in-frame ones, dropping some. The sample includes about 90,000 clones, roughly four fifths of them seen just once. The rearrangement joins TRBV7-9 to TRBJ1-2; the D gene is possibly TRBD1 (6 bases). Sample: peripheral blood, taken from a patient treated with radiotherapy plus ipilimumab. This receptor was obtained from a human donor with non-small cell lung cancer that progressed on radiotherapy plus ipilimumab. CDR3 residues: CASSLSGAQGYGYTF. The CDR3 bases are TGTGCCAGCAGCTTATCAGGGGCCCAAGGCTATGGCTACACCTTC.